These T cell receptor beta chains were read from a single sample in a study of T cell repertoires in cytomegalovirus infection. TCRdb re-called the reads with MiXCR, one entry per CDR3 protein. This sample has 250,000 to 300,000 distinct CDR3 sequences; roughly an eighth occur once, and the top ten carry 7% to 9.5%. Specimen: PBMCs. The receptor set was obtained from a human donor in good health (CMV status not recorded). Some clones in this sample may be carry-over from other donors' samples. The CDR3 runs from the conserved cysteine through the conserved F or W. The D gene is left open where the match is weak. Clone size is given for some rows only: seen once, a few or many times, or a class if the clone is expanded.

V	size	J	D	CDR3	DNA
TRBV4-1	many	TRBJ1-1	TRBD1	CASSQETGRTLGTEAFF	TGCGCCAGCAGCCAAGAGACAGGGCGGACCCTGGGGACTGAAGCTTTCTTT
TRBV7-8	many	TRBJ2-3	NA	CASSLEVRGGLAEASTDTQYF	TGTGCCAGCAGCTTAGAAGTCAGGGGTGGTCTAGCGGAGGCTAGCACAGATACGCAGTATTTT
TRBV27	many	TRBJ2-5	NA	CASSFIGGGKQETQYF	TGTGCCAGCAGTTTTATCGGTGGGGGGAAACAAGAGACCCAGTACTTC
TRBV29-1	few	TRBJ1-1	NA	CSGSGWAFF	TGCAGCGGGTCAGGGTGGGCTTTCTTT
TRBV6-2/TRBV6-3	few	TRBJ2-2	NA	CASIRDGALTGELFF	TGTGCCAGCATAAGAGACGGGGCCCTTACCGGGGAGCTGTTTTTT
TRBV6-5	NA	TRBJ2-3	NA	CASSSPSLRDTQYF	TGTGCCAGCAGTTCTCCTTCCCTCAGGGATACGCAGTATTTT
TRBV20-1	NA	TRBJ1-2	NA	CSAWTANYGYTF	TGCAGTGCTTGGACAGCTAACTATGGCTACACCTTC
TRBV29-1	NA	TRBJ1-1	TRBD1	CSVAPATGGSEAFF	TGCAGCGTTGCTCCTGCGACAGGGGGTTCTGAAGCTTTCTTT
TRBV11-2	few	TRBJ2-7	NA	CASSLGRERNEQYF	TGTGCCAGCAGCTTAGGCCGGGAGCGAAACGAGCAGTACTTC
TRBV7-2	many	TRBJ2-2	NA	CASSYSNTGELFF	TGTGCCAGCAGCTACTCGAACACCGGGGAGCTGTTTTTT
TRBV7-8	many	TRBJ1-1	NA	CASSLVPGRQAFF	TGTGCCAGCAGCTTAGTTCCAGGGCGGCAAGCTTTCTTT
TRBV12-3/TRBV12-4	many	TRBJ1-2	TRBD1	CASTSLRDRTNYGYTF	TGTGCCAGCACCTCCCTCCGGGACAGGACTAACTATGGCTACACCTTC
TRBV7-2	many	TRBJ1-2	NA	CASSPSDRNYGYTF	TGTGCCAGCAGCCCCTCGGACAGAAACTATGGCTACACCTTC
TRBV28	many	TRBJ2-7	NA	CASGDRTYEQYF	TGTGCCAGCGGGGACCGAACCTACGAGCAGTACTTC
TRBV28	many	TRBJ2-7	NA	CASSPAGLPYEQYF	TGTGCCAGCAGTCCAGCGGGCCTCCCCTACGAGCAGTACTTC
TRBV7-2	many	TRBJ2-2	NA	CASSLAPGLYTGELFF	TGTGCCAGCAGCTTAGCGCCAGGACTATACACCGGGGAGCTGTTTTTT
TRBV28	NA	TRBJ1-4	NA	CASKLRQEKLFF	TGTGCCAGCAAGCTACGGCAAGAAAAACTGTTTTTT
TRBV28	NA	TRBJ2-1	NA	CASMGSSYNEQFF	TGTGCCAGCATGGGATCCTCCTACAATGAGCAGTTCTTC
TRBV7-8	few	TRBJ1-4	NA	CASSLEQPATNEKLFF	TGTGCCAGCAGCTTGGAGCAACCTGCAACTAATGAAAAACTGTTTTTT
TRBV6-4	few	TRBJ2-7	NA	CASGQFVRSACYEQYF	TGTGCCAGCGGACAGTTCGTTCGATCCGCTTGCTACGAGCAGTACTTC
TRBV20-1	NA	TRBJ2-1	NA	CSARAVRGSWGEQFF	TGCAGTGCTAGGGCCGTGCGGGGCTCCTGGGGTGAGCAGTTCTTC
TRBV7-9	many	TRBJ1-1	NA	CASSSRSGGVAFF	TGTGCCAGCAGCTCAAGGTCCGGCGGAGTGGCTTTCTTT
TRBV7-6	many	TRBJ2-7	NA	CASSLGEGYEQYF	TGTGCCAGCAGCTTAGGAGAGGGCTACGAGCAGTACTTC
TRBV7-2	many	TRBJ2-7	NA	CASSLEPPNEQYF	TGTGCCAGCAGCTTAGAGCCCCCTAACGAGCAGTACTTC
TRBV19	few	TRBJ2-7	NA	CASSIDLGAFNEQYF	TGTGCCAGTAGTATCGACTTAGGGGCCTTCAACGAGCAGTACTTC
TRBV7-2	many	TRBJ2-3	TRBD1	CASRPKQGPIDTQYF	TGTGCCAGCAGACCAAAACAGGGGCCCATAGATACGCAGTATTTT
TRBV7-2	many	TRBJ1-1	NA	CASSLEDTEAFF	TGTGCCAGCAGCTTAGAGGACACTGAAGCTTTCTTT
TRBV10-3	many	TRBJ1-2	TRBD1	CAISGSGQGDYGYTF	TGTGCCATCAGTGGATCGGGACAGGGGGACTATGGCTACACCTTC
TRBV7-9	few	TRBJ2-3	TRBD2	CASSHGTSADTQYF	TGTGCCAGCAGCCATGGGACTAGCGCAGATACGCAGTATTTT
TRBV20-1	many	TRBJ1-1	NA	CSARGHKNTEAFF	TGCAGTGCTAGAGGCCACAAGAACACTGAAGCTTTCTTT
TRBV7-3	many	TRBJ2-1	TRBD2	CASSLTLAGGHNEQFF	TGTGCCAGCAGCTTAACTCTAGCGGGAGGACACAATGAGCAGTTCTTC
TRBV11-2	many	TRBJ2-7	TRBD2	CASSLDLQGTSGYEQYF	TGTGCCAGCAGCTTAGATTTGCAGGGGACTAGCGGATACGAGCAGTACTTC
TRBV7-6	NA	TRBJ2-5	NA	CASSFFGVPETQYF	TGTGCCAGCAGCTTCTTTGGGGTACCAGAGACCCAGTACTTC
TRBV12-3/TRBV12-4	many	TRBJ1-1	NA	CASSIQFKGNTEAFF	TGTGCCAGCAGTATCCAGTTTAAGGGGAACACTGAAGCTTTCTTT
TRBV6-1	NA	TRBJ2-5	TRBD2	CASSEVSSGYHQETQYF	TGTGCCAGCAGTGAAGTATCTAGCGGATATCACCAAGAGACCCAGTACTTC
TRBV28	few	TRBJ1-4	TRBD1	CASSLTGMGKLFF	TGTGCCAGCAGTTTGACAGGGATGGGAAAACTGTTTTTT